Each of the 5 T cell receptor beta chains below was sequenced from the same sample in a study of blood T cells in healthy people across ages. A sample-barcoded 5' primer and a J-beta primer mix were used in a second PCR of about 6 to 12 cycles. Via MiXCR, TCRdb re-called the 5' RACE reads, giving one row per CDR3 protein. The sample has under 2 million distinct CDR3 sequences; 30% to 35% are singletons. The specimen sequenced was blood. The receptor set was obtained from a woman aged 25 to 39 in good health.

This clonotype has a handful of counts. This chain connects TRBV15 to TRBJ2-7; 7 nucleotides align to TRBD2. V dropped 0 bases and J dropped 7; count of bases not matched to a gene: 6. This CDR3 has 14 amino acids. CDR1 and CDR2 from the germline V gene are LNHNV and YYDKDF (reference sequence). The CDR3 sequence is CATSRDGGEGEQYF. The CDR3 region has the DNA TGTGCCACCAGCAGAGATGGGGGGGAAGGTGAGCAGTACTTC.

This clonotype was seen at least ten times. The rearrangement joins TRBV29-1 to TRBJ2-4; D not resolved. Trimming removed 5 bases from V and 1 base from J, with 9 bases in between. Germline V gives CDR1 SQVTM, CDR2 ANQGSEA. CDR3 length: 13 amino acids. CDR3 nucleotide sequence: TGCAGCGTTCGACCCGCGGCCAAAAACATTCAGTACTTC. Translating gives CSVRPAAKNIQYF.

The V gene is TRBV4-1, the J gene TRBJ2-1, with 7 positions matching TRBD2. Germline trimming cut 3 bases from V and 0 bases from J; bases unmatched to any gene: 11. Germline V CDR1 and CDR2: MGHRA, YSYEKL. This CDR3 is 18 amino acids long. This CDR3 is CASSHVSVGEGSYNEQFF. CDR3 DNA sequence: TGCGCCAGCAGCCACGTTAGCGTCGGGGAGGGCTCCTACAATGAGCAGTTCTTC.

The rearrangement joins TRBV20-1 to TRBJ2-1, with D possibly matching TRBD2 (5 bases). V was clipped by 1 base and J by 1 base, with 17 bases between them. This CDR3 has 17 amino acids. Germline loops: CDR1 DFQATT, CDR2 SNEGSKA (reference sequence). The CDR3 protein is CSARAPPGSGSYNEQFF. The CDR3 coding sequence is TGCAGTGCTAGAGCCCCCCCGGGGAGTGGTTCCTACAATGAGCAGTTCTTC.

The V gene is TRBV9, the J gene TRBJ2-1; TRBD1 aligns across 10 bases. From germline, CDR1 is SGDLS and CDR2 YYNGEE. Losses at the gene ends were 2 bases for V and 5 bases for J; bases not matched to a gene: 4. CDR3 size: 15 residues. CDR3 loop: CASSVGQGVHNEQFF. CDR3 in DNA: TGTGCCAGCAGCGTTGGACAGGGGGTCCACAATGAGCAGTTCTTC. Full variable domain (outside the CDR3, taken from reference TRBV9 and TRBJ2-1): DSGVTQTPKHLITATGQRVTLRCSPRSGDLSVYWYQQSLDQGLQFLIQYYNGEERAKGNILERFSAQQFPDLHSELNLSSLELGDSALYFCASSVGQGVHNEQFFGPGTRLTVL.